These 3 T cell receptor beta chains originate from one sample sequenced in a study of graft-versus-host responses after intestinal transplantation. Antigens for these TCRs are unknown. This table comes from immunoSEQ multiplex PCR, and its TCRdb copy is limited to in-frame clones, with some not included. The profile shows tens of thousands of clones, just under 95% of them singletons. The sample was unstimulated CD4+ T cells sorted from spleen or lymph node cells, taken before intestinal transplant. The source of these receptors is a human donor who received an intestinal transplant.

The genes are TRBV29-1 and TRBJ2-5; 10 nucleotides match TRBD1. Germline CDR1 SQVTM, CDR2 ANQGSEA. This CDR3 comprises 13 residues. V lost 3 bases, J lost 4 bases, and 2 bases stayed unmatched. The chain's CDR3 is CSVEGQGRETQYF. The CDR3 bases are TGCAGCGTTGAGGGACAGGGGCGAGAGACCCAGTACTTC.

The rearrangement uses TRBV21-1 and TRBJ1-4; the table calls TRBD1, which could not be checked here. TRBV21-1 corresponds to a pseudogene. This CDR3 spans 15 amino acids. The chain's CDR3 is CASSSSGTGDEKLFF. In DNA, the CDR3 is TGTGCCAGCAGCAGTTCCGGGACAGGGGACGAAAAACTGTTTTTT.

The rearrangement uses TRBV30 and TRBJ1-5; no definite D call. Germline V gene sequence: CDR1 GTSNPN, CDR2 SVGIG (reference sequence). This CDR3 contains 14 residues. The ends were cut back, 2 bases at V and 7 bases at J, with 15 bases in the middle. The CDR3 region is CAWSLTKLAQPQHF. Written as DNA, the CDR3 is TGTGCCTGGAGTCTGACTAAACTTGCCCAGCCCCAGCATTTT. Full variable domain (missing parts from reference TRBV30 and TRBJ1-5): SQTIHQWPATLVQPVGSPLSLECTVEGTSNPNLYWYRQAAGRGLQLLFYSVGIGQISSEVPQNLSASRPQDRQFILSSKKLLLSDSGFYLCAWSLTKLAQPQHFGDGTRLSIL.